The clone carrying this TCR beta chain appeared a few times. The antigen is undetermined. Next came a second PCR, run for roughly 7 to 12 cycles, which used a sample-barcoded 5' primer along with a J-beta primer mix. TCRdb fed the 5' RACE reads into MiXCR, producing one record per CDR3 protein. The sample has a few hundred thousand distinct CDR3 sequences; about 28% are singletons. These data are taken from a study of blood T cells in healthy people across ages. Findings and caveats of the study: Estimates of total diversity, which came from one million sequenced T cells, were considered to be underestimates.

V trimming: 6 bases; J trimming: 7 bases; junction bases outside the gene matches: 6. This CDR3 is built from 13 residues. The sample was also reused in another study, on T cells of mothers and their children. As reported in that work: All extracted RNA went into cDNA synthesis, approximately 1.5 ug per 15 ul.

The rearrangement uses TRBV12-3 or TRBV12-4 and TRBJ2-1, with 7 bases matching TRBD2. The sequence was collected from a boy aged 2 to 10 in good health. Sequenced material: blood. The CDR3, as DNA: TGTGCCAGCAGGGCGGGAGTTCGGAATGAGCAGTTCTTC. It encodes CASRAGVRNEQFF.